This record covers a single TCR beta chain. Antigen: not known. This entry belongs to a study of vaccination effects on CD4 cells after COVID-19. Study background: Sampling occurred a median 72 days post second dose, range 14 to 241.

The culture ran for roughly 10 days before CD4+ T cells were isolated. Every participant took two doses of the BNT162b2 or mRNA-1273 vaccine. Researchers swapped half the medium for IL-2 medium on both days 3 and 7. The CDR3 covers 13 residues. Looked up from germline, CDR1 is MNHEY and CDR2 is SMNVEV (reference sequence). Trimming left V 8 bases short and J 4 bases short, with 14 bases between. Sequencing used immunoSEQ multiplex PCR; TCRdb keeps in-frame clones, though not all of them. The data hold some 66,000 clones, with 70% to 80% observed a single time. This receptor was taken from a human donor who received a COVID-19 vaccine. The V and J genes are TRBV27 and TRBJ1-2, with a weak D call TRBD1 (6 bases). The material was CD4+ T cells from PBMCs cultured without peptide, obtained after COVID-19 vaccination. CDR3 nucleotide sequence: TGTGCCAGCTCCGGGACAACTGGCTATGGCTACACCTTC. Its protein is CASSGTTGYGYTF.